The source of this TCR beta chain is a study of regulatory T cells in long-lasting Graves disease (dated by TCRdb to the early 2020s). Broadly, across the study: Antithyroid drugs had been taken for less than 3 months by newly diagnosed Graves' disease patients. Peripheral blood TCR sequencing and RNA sequencing compared persistent Graves' disease patients with newly diagnosed Graves' disease patients. The study was conducted in China and was registered as a clinical trial. TCR sequencing covered around 13 persistent and around 20 newly diagnosed Graves' disease patients, 33 samples in total.

Libraries were constructed by multiplex PCR. Sequencing was performed on an Illumina HiSeq 4000. To build TCR beta libraries, CDR3 regions were amplified by Arm-PCR using iRepertoire HTBI primers. PCR products were gel purified before sequencing. For the original study's pipeline: Across samples, 60 to 80 TRBV and roughly 13 TRBJ segments were identified and used for gene usage analysis of CDR3 amino acid clonotypes. COPE and FqMerger were used to merge the filtered high-quality paired reads into contigs. BLAST was used to align contigs to IMGT TRBV, TRBD and TRBJ reference genes, and CDR3 was defined according to IMGT. Any clonotype with a frequency above 0.1% was classified as a highly expanded clone. Shannon entropy was used to measure repertoire diversity, and the Gini coefficient was used to measure V-J evenness. A clonotype was considered public if more than one individual shared it. The raw public reads went through TCRdb reprocessing: fastp at Q25, MiXCR clone calling, in-frame beta chains kept. All rows with the same CDR3 protein become a single entry with the most common DNA and genes. These V and J calls originate from TCRdb's pipeline instead of the authors' own analysis. In this sample the table shows a few hundred thousand distinct CDR3 sequences, 11% to 15% of which occur a single time. The top ten constitute over 15% of the sample.

Overall study outcomes, separate from this receptor: Patients with persistent disease shared more public clonotypes (about 3,000) than newly diagnosed patients did (966). Persistent Graves' disease patients showed lower TCR Shannon entropy and fewer highly expanded clones than newly diagnosed patients, suggesting clonal expansion. The small sample size was acknowledged by the authors as a limitation that may reduce accuracy. Sequencing and analysis were limited to the TCR beta chain. Persistent disease showed preferential use of TRBV28, TRBJ1-2 and TRBJ2-5, whereas newly diagnosed disease favored TRBV20-1 and TRBJ2-1. Peripheral blood alone was examined, since thyroid tissue, which constituted the primary lesion, could not be accessed.

The CDR3 runs 14 amino acids, cysteine and phenylalanine included. The sequence is cut down to CDR3 DNA, 42 bases in frame from base 1. CDR1 and CDR2 were assigned from the germline V gene as MNHNS and SASEGT. At the junction V is shortened by 5 bases and J by 9 bases, with 19 bases in between. The sample's time point label, in plain terms: newly diagnosed GD, antithyroid drugs for less than 3 months. RNA was extracted from PBMCs in TRIzol for both TCR sequencing and RNA sequencing. The diagnosis of Graves' disease followed American Thyroid Association guidelines. Patients for the study were recruited at an endocrinology department in Xi'an, China. Each patient gave approximately 10 milliliters of peripheral blood, collected in an EDTA anticoagulant tube. Ficoll Paque Plus density gradient separation was used to isolate PBMCs, and no further T cell sorting was performed. An Agilent 2100 Bioanalyzer and agarose gel were used to assess RNA quality, and a NanoDrop 2000 was used to measure RNA concentration.

About this clonotype itself: Its antigen is not yet known. No per-base quality is available; no much larger clone lies one base away.

The data were also submitted as part of a second study, on T cells in Graves' hyperthyroidism and ophthalmopathy. The second source states: A patient counted as having stable Graves' hyperthyroidism if no progression to ophthalmopathy occurred over 18 months of follow-up. Hyperthyroidism patients were newly diagnosed, had a disease duration of under 2 months, and were aged 18 to 65 years. Patients with uncontrolled infections, other autoimmune diseases, pregnancy or lactation were excluded. Clinical symptoms, serum thyroxine and TRAb, thyroid ultrasound, and orbital computed tomography formed the basis for the diagnoses. A first-round RT-PCR of the TCR CDR3 used the HTBI primer set with the Qiagen OneStep RT-PCR kit. Most expanded thyroid clonotypes (frequency above 0.001) were also found in blood, which suggests that blood repertoires may mirror thyroid immune responses. A model built on a 13 V-J signature distinguished ophthalmopathy from stable hyperthyroidism, reaching roughly 88% sensitivity and 81% to 83% specificity in cross-validation and 80%/75% in testing. During validation, the model predicted progression to ophthalmopathy a median of about 6.5 months ahead of onset, with roughly 65% sensitivity and about 75% specificity. To identify distinguishing TCR V-J signatures, a discovery cohort of some 100 patients was used, comprising some 45 with Graves' ophthalmopathy and approximately 58 with stable Graves' hyperthyroidism. Prospective prediction of ophthalmopathy was tested in an independent validation cohort consisting of 18 hyperthyroidism patients and 15 or so patients who later progressed to ophthalmopathy. The roughly 100 discovery patients were randomly divided into training and test sets at a 7:3 ratio. Thyroid tissue and blood T-cell repertoires from six Graves' hyperthyroidism patients were also compared in the study. After sampling, hyperthyroidism patients received methimazole starting at 30 mg daily, and ophthalmopathy patients received high-dose intravenous methylprednisolone. A second multiplex PCR round built the libraries, followed by size selection and purification. The libraries were sequenced on an Illumina HiSeq2000 using paired-end 100 bp reads. SOAPnuke was used to process the raw data, throwing out any read that contained adapters or uncalled bases, had a mean Phred below 15, or lacked an exact constant-primer or identifier match. COPE v1.2.5 was used to merge the high-quality paired reads, and each unique nucleotide sequence was defined as a clonotype. Clonotypes were aligned to IMGT TRBV, TRBD and TRBJ reference segments using MiTCR v1.1. The analysis included only V-J combinations with a frequency above 0.0001, which together covered 99.2% of the repertoires. The TCS score was defined as F50 (clonal expansion) divided by E x V (chaos), with BLOSUM62-based TCRdist calculated between CDR3 peptides within each V-J. Welch's t-statistics and random forest reduced 500 to 550 V-J features to some 14, which were used in a naive Bayes classifier (R e1071). Sample size was not statistically predetermined, and blinding of investigators to group allocation was not performed. TCR Vbeta CDR3 sequencing of 130 to 150 peripheral blood samples (roughly 43 ophthalmopathy, under 80 hyperthyroidism and 17 progressor patients) is reported in the paper.

This clonotype was obtained from a woman between 50 and 59 years old with Graves disease. Donor details come from another sample of the same person, matched by shared clones. The chain is assembled from TRBV6-1 and TRBJ2-5, with TRBD1 perhaps the D gene, on 5 matching bases. The specimen comprised peripheral blood mononuclear cells (PBMCs), sampled at new diagnosis, from a patient treated with antithyroid drugs. The CDR3 protein: CASSNQQAILAQYF. The nucleotide sequence is given as TGTGCCAGCAGTAACCAACAGGCCATCTTGGCCCAGTACTTC.